This TCR beta chain was recovered during a study of T cell repertoires in cytomegalovirus infection. Study summary: HLA-C-restricted CMV epitopes, recently identified, and well-studied HLA-B-restricted ones were used by the study. Matching HLA type and CMV infection were both indicated by public TCR beta signatures. Broader study findings: HLA-C-restricted TCR beta clonotypes specific for CMV led the ex vivo response.

Trimming shortened V by 8 bases and J by 4 bases, and 13 bases separated the two germline ends. CDR3 length: 13 residues. CDR1 is MNHEY, CDR2 SVGAGI, per germline. This clonotype was picked up many times. Its target is unknown. MiXCR was run by TCRdb on the reads, yielding one entry per CDR3 protein. The sample includes about 340,000 distinct CDR3 sequences, under 35% of them seen just once. This rearrangement joins TRBV6-5 to TRBJ2-3; unclear D gene. Sequencing was performed on cultured PBMCs, taken from culture after CMV antigen stimulation. The sequence was collected from a human donor in good health (CMV status not recorded). Some clones in this sample may be carry-over from other donors' samples. CDR3 region: CASGPRTPDTQYF. The CDR3, as DNA: TGTGCCAGCGGCCCCAGGACCCCAGATACGCAGTATTTT.